The T cell receptor beta chain described here comes from a study of blood T cells in healthy people across ages. Trimming took off 7 bases at V and 9 bases at J, with 16 bases between the two ends. CDR3 length: 12 residues. The germline gives CDR1 SQVTM, CDR2 ANQGSEA. Then a second PCR, running about 6 to 11 cycles, was carried out with a sample-barcoded 5' primer and a J-beta primer mix. Sequencing yielded, for each sample, at least 3 million paired-end reads carrying CDR3. TCRdb re-derived calls from the 5' RACE reads in MiXCR, one entry per CDR3 protein. The top ten hold 22% of the sample, which has just under 750,000 distinct CDR3 sequences, about a fifth seen once. Healthy individuals of Caucasian origin from Russia, aged roughly 6 to 95, served as donors. Study conclusions and caveats: CMV status of donors was not determined, possibly confounding expanded clonotype changes.

In the case of this clonotype: No antigen is known for it. A single base separates this from a much larger clone, so it may be a read error.

The V gene is TRBV29-1, the J gene TRBJ2-1, with D perhaps matching TRBD1 (5 bases). Sequenced sample: blood. This TCR was recovered from a man between 65 and 79 years old in good health. The CDR3 DNA follows: TGCAGCGGGCGGATAGGGGTCAGTGAGCAGTTCTTC. It yields the protein CSGRIGVSEQFF.